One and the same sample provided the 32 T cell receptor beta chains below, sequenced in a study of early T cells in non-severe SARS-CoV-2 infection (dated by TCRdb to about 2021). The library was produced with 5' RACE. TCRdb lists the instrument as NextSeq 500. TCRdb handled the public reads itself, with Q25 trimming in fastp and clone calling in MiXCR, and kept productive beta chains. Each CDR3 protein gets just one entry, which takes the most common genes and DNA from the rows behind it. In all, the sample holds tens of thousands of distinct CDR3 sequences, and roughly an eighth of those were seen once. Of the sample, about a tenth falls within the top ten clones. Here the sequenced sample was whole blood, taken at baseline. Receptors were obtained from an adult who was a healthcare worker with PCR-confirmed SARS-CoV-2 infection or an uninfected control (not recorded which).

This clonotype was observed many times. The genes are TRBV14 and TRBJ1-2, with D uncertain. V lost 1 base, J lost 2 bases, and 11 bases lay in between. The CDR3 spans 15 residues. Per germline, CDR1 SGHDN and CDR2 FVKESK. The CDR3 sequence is CASSQVGLENYGYTF. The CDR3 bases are TGTGCCAGCAGCCAAGTTGGCTTGGAGAACTATGGCTACACCTTC.

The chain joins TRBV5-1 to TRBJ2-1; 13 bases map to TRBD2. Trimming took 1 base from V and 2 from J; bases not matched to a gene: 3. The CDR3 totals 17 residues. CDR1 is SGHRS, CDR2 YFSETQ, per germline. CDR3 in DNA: TGCGCCAGCAGCTTGACTAGCGGGGGGGTCACCTACAATGAGCAGTTCTTC. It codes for CASSLTSGGVTYNEQFF.

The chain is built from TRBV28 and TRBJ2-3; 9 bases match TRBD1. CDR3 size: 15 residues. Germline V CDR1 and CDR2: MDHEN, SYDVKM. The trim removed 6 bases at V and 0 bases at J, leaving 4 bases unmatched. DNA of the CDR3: TGTGCCAGCAGCGGGACAGGGCTGAGCACAGATACGCAGTATTTT. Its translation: CASSGTGLSTDTQYF.

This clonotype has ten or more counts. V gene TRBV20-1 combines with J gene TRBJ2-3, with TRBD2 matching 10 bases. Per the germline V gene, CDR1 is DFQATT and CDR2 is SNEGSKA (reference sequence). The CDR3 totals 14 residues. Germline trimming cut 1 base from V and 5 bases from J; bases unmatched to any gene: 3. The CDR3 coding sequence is TGCAGTGCTAGAGTAGCGGGGGGCGGAGATACGCAGTATTTT. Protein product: CSARVAGGGDTQYF.

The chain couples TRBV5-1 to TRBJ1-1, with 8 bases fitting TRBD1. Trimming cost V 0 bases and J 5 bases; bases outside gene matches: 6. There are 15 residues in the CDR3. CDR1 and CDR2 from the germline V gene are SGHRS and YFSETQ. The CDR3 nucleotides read TGCGCCAGCAGCTTGGGGCAGGGGGCGCGGACTGAAGCTTTCTTT. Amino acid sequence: CASSLGQGARTEAFF. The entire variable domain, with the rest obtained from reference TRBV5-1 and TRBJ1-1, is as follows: KAGVTQTPRYLIKTRGQQVTLSCSPISGHRSVSWYQQTPGQGLQFLFEYFSETQRNKGNFPGRFSGRQFSNSRSEMNVSTLELGDSALYLCASSLGQGARTEAFFGQGTRLTVV.

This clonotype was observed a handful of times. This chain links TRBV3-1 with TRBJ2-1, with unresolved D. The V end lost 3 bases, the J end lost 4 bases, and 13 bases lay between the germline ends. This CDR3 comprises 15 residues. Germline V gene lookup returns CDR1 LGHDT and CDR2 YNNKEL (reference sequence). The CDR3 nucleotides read TGTGCCAGCAGCCACCCGGTGGGCCCGTACAATGAGCAGTTCTTC. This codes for CASSHPVGPYNEQFF.

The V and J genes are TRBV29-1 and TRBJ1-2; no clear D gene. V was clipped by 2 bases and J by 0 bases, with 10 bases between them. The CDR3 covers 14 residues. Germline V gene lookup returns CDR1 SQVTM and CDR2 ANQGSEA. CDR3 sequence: CSVELQTANYGYTF. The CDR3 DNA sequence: TGCAGCGTTGAATTGCAGACGGCTAACTATGGCTACACCTTC.

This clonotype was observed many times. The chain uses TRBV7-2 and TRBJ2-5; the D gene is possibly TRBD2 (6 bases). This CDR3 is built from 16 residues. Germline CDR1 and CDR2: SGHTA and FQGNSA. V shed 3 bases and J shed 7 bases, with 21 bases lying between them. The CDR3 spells CASSLTGAILGGTQYF. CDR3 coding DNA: TGTGCCAGCAGCTTGACCGGGGCCATCCTGGGGGGGACCCAGTACTTC.

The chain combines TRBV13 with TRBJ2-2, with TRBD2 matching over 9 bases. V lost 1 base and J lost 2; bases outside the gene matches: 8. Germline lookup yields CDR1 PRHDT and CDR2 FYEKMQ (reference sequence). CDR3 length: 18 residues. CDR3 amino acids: CASSLEGRLAVNTGELFF. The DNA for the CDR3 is TGTGCCAGCAGCTTAGAGGGTCGACTAGCGGTTAACACCGGGGAGCTGTTTTTT.

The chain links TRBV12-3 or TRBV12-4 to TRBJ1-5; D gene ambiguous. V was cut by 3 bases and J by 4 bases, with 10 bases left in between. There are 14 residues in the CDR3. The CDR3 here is CASSFGKPNQPQHF. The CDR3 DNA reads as TGTGCCAGCAGTTTCGGGAAGCCTAATCAGCCCCAGCATTTT.

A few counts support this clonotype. The CDR3 loop reads CASSLDVGTYEQYF. The CDR3 region has the DNA TGTGCCAGCAGCTTAGATGTCGGGACCTACGAGCAGTACTTC. The V gene is TRBV11-3, the J gene TRBJ2-7; perhaps TRBD2 as D (5 bases). CDR3 length equals 14 residues. Trimming cost V 0 bases and J 2 bases, with 8 bases left between them. Germline V gene sequence: CDR1 SGHNT, CDR2 YENEEA.

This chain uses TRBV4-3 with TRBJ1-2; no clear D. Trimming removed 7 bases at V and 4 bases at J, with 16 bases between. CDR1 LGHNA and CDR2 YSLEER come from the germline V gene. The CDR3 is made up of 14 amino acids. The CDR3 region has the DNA TGCGCCAGCACCGCTTCGACCCTCTCCTATGGCTACACCTTC. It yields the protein CASTASTLSYGYTF.

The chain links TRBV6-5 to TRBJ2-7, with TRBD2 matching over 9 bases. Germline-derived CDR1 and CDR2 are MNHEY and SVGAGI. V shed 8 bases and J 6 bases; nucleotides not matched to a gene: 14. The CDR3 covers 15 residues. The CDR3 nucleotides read TGTGCCAGCGGTCGTATAGCGGGAGCGATGGGCGAGCAGTACTTC. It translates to CASGRIAGAMGEQYF.

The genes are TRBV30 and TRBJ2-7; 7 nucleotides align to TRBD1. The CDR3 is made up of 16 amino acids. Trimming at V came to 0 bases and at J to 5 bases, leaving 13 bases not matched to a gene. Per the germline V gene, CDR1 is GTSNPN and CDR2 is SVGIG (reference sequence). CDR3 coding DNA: TGTGCCTGGAGTGTATACCCACGACAGGGTCGCGACGAGCAGTACTTC. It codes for CAWSVYPRQGRDEQYF. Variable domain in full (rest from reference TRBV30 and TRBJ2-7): SQTIHQWPATLVQPVGSPLSLECTVEGTSNPNLYWYRQAAGRGLQLLFYSVGIGQISSEVPQNLSASRPQDRQFILSSKKLLLSDSGFYLCAWSVYPRQGRDEQYFGPGTRLTVT.

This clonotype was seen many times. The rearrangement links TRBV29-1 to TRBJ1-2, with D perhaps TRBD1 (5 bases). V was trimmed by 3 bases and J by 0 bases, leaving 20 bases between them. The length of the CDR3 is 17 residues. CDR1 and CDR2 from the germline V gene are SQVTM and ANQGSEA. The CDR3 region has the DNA TGCAGCGTTGATAAGCACCCAGGGACCGGAGCTAACTATGGCTACACCTTC. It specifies CSVDKHPGTGANYGYTF.

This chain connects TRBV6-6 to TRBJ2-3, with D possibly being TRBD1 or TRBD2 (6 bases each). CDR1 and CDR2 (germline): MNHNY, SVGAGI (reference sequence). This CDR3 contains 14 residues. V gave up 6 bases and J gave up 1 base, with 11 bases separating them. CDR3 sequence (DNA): TGTGCCAGCAGAACGGGGGCCCGCACAGATACGCAGTATTTT. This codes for CASRTGARTDTQYF.

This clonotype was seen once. CDR3 sequence: CASSLSNAGGRHEQYF. The CDR3 nucleotides read TGTGCCAGCAGTTTATCGAACGCCGGGGGACGCCACGAGCAGTACTTC. This rearrangement joins TRBV27 to TRBJ2-7, with D possibly TRBD2 on 6 matching bases. Trimming took off 0 bases at V and 5 bases at J, with 17 bases between the two ends. The CDR3 runs 16 residues. CDR1 is MNHEY and CDR2 is SMNVEV in the germline V gene (reference sequence).

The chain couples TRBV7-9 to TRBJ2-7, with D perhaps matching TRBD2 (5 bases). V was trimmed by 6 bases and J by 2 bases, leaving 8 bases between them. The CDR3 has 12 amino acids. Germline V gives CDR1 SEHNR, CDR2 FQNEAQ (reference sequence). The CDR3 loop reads CASRSGTYEQYF. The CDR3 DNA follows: TGTGCCAGCAGGAGCGGAACCTACGAGCAGTACTTC.

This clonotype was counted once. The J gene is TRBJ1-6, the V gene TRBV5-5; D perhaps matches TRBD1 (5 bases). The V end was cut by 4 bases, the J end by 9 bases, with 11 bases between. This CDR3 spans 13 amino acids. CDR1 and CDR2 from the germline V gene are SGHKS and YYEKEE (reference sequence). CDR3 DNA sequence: TGTGCCAGCAGCCTATGGGACTTTTCACCCCTCCACTTT. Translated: CASSLWDFSPLHF.

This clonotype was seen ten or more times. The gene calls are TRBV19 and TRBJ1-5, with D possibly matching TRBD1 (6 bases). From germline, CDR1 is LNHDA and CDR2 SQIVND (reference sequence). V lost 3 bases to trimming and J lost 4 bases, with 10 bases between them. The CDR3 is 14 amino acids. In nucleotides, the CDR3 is TGTGCCAGTAGTATGCGCAGGGGAAATCAGCCCCAGCATTTT. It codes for CASSMRRGNQPQHF.

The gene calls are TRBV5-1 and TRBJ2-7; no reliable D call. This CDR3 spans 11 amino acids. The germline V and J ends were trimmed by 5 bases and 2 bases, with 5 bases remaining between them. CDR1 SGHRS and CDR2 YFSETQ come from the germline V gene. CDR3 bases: TGCGCCAGCAGTGGGGCCTACGAGCAGTACTTC. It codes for CASSGAYEQYF.

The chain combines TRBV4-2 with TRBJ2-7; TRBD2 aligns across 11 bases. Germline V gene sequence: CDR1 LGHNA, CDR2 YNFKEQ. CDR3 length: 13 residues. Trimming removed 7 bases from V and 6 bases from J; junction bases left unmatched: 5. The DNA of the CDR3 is TGTGCCAGCAAACTAGCGGGAGTAGGCGAGCAGTACTTC. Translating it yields CASKLAGVGEQYF.

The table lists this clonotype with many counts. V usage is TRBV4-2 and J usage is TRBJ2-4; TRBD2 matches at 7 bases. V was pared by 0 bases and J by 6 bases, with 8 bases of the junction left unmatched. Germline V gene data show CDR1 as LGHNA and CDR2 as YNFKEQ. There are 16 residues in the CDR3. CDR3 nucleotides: TGTGCCAGCAGCCAAGATCTAGGAGGGAGGGGAAACATTCAGTACTTC. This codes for CASSQDLGGRGNIQYF.

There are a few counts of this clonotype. The CDR3 here is CASRLSNSNQPQHF. The CDR3 DNA reads as TGTGCCAGCAGACTCAGCAATAGCAATCAGCCCCAGCATTTT. V gene TRBV14 combines with J gene TRBJ1-5; D not resolved. CDR1 and CDR2 from the germline V gene are SGHDN and FVKESK. The CDR3 has 14 amino acids. The ends were cut back, 6 bases at V and 0 bases at J, with 9 bases in the middle.

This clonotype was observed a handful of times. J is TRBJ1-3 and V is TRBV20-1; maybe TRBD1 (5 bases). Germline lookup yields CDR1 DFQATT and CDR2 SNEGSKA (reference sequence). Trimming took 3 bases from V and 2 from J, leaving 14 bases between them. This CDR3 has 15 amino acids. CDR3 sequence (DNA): TGCAGTGCTAGTAACCCAAGAGGGGCTGGAAACACCATATATTTT. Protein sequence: CSASNPRGAGNTIYF.

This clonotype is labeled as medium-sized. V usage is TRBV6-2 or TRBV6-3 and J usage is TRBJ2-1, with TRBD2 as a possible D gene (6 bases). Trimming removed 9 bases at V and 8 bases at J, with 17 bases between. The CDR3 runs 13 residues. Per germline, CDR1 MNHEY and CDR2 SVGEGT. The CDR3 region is CASLGDSLDEQFF. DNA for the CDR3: TGTGCCAGTTTGGGGGACTCCCTCGATGAGCAGTTCTTC.

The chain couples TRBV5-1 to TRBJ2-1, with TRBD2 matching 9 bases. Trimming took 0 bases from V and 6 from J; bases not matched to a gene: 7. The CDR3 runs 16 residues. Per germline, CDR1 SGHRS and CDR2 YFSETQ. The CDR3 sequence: CASSLVIASGTNEQFF. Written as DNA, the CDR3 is TGCGCCAGCAGCTTGGTAATAGCTAGCGGGACCAATGAGCAGTTCTTC.

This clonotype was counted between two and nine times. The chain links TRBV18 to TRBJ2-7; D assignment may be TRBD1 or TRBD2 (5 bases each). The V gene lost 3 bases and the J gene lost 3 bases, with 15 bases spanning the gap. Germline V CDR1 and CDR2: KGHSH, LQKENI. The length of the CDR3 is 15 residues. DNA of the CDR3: TGTGCCAGCTCACCTCTCCGGGACGGCTACTACGAGCAGTACTTC. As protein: CASSPLRDGYYEQYF. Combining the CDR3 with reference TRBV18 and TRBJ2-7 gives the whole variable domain NAGVMQNPRHLVRRRGQEARLRCSPMKGHSHVYWYRQLPEEGLKFMVYLQKENIIDESGMPKERFSAEFPKEGPSILRIQQVVRGDSAAYFCASSPLRDGYYEQYFGPGTRLTVT.

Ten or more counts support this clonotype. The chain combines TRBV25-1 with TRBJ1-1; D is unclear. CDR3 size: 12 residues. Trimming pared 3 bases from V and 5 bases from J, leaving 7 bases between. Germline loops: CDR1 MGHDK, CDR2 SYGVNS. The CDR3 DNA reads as TGTGCCAGCAGTGACGGAGGGACTGAAGCTTTCTTT. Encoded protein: CASSDGGTEAFF. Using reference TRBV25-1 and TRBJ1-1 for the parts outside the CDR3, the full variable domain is EADIYQTPRYLVIGTGKKITLECSQTMGHDKMYWYQQDPGMELHLIHYSYGVNSTEKGDLSSESTVSRIRTEHFPLTLESARPSHTSQYLCASSDGGTEAFFGQGTRLTVV.

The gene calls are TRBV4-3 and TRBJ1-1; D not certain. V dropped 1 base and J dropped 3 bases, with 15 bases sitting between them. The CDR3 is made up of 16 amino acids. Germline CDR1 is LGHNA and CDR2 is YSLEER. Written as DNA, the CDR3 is TGCGCCAGCAGCCAAGTCGGGCCCGAAAGGGACACTGAAGCTTTCTTT. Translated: CASSQVGPERDTEAFF.

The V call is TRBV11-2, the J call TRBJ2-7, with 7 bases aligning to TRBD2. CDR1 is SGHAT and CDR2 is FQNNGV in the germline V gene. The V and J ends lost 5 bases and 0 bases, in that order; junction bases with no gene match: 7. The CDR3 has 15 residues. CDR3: CASSPTSASSYEQYF. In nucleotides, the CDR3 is TGTGCCAGCAGCCCAACTAGCGCCAGCTCCTACGAGCAGTACTTC.

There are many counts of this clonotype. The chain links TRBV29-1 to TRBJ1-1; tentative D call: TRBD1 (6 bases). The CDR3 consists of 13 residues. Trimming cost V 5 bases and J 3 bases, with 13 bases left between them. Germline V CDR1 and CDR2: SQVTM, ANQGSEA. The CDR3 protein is CSVIRGGDTEAFF. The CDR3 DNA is TGCAGCGTTATCAGGGGAGGGGACACTGAAGCTTTCTTT.